This entry features one T cell receptor beta chain sequence. Its antigen remains unidentified. The sample belongs to a study of cytomegalovirus exposure and HLA in healthy donors. Study conclusions and caveats: There were some V segments, including TRBV6-2 and TRBV6-3, excluded as indistinguishable. Most CMV-associated TCR beta chains appeared HLA-restricted in a later analysis.

The PCR contained 60 Vbeta and 13 Jbeta primers. TCRdb's copy holds only in-frame clones and misses some; the assay was immunoSEQ multiplex PCR. Of 95,000 to 150,000 clones listed, roughly 81% are singletons. The CDR3 is 17 residues long. With 4 bases clipped from V and 4 bases from J, the junction kept 8 bases outside the gene matches. Germline lookup yields CDR1 SGHRS and CDR2 YFSETQ. This chain joins TRBV5-1 and TRBJ2-3, with 14 bases that match TRBD2. The TCR sequence derives from a woman younger than 45 in good health and CMV-seronegative. Sequenced sample: PBMCs. The CDR3 sequence is CASSPGTSGSPPDTQYF. CDR3 nucleotides: TGCGCCAGCAGCCCGGGGACTAGCGGGAGTCCGCCAGATACGCAGTATTTT.